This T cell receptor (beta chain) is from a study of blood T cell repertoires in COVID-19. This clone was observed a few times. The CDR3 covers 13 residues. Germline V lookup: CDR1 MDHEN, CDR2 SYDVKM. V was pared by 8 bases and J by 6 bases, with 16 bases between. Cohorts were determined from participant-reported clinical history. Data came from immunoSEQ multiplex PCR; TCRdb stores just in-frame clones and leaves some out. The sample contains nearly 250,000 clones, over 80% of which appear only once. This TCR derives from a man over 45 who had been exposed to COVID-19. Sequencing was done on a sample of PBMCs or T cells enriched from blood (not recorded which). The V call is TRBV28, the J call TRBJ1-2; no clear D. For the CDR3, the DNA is TGTGCCAGCCGACACTCGTCACCTAATGGCTACACCTTC. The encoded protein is CASRHSSPNGYTF.